The source of this T cell receptor beta chain is a study of regulatory T cells in long-lasting Graves disease. Libraries of TCR beta came from iRepertoire HTBI primers plus Arm-PCR of CDR3 regions. A single record per CDR3 protein comes from TCRdb applying MiXCR to the multiplex PCR reads. The sample yields a few hundred thousand distinct CDR3 sequences, roughly 10% seen once. This clonotype occurred many times. Antigen unknown. Germline CDR1 reads DFQATT; CDR2 reads SNEGSKA (reference sequence). The CDR3 totals 13 residues. The ends were cut back, 3 bases at V and 5 bases at J, with 13 bases in the middle. Study observations and caveats: When disease was persistent, TRBV28, TRBJ1-2 and TRBJ2-5 were the favored segments.

This sample's time point: newly diagnosed GD, antithyroid drugs for less than 3 months. Following extraction of RNA from PBMCs, that RNA was used to make the TCR library. Another study also made use of these data, one on T cells in Graves' hyperthyroidism and ophthalmopathy.

The chain combines TRBV20-1 with TRBJ1-1, with D possibly being TRBD1 (5 bases). This TCR was recovered from a woman younger than 30 with Graves disease. This specimen was peripheral blood mononuclear cells (PBMCs), taken at new diagnosis, from a patient treated with antithyroid drugs. The CDR3 reads CSASHPGETEAFF. For the CDR3, the DNA is TGCAGTGCTAGCCACCCGGGGGAAACTGAAGCTTTCTTT.